The entry that follows covers one T cell receptor (beta chain) sequence. The antigen is not known. Clones were read by immunoSEQ multiplex PCR, and TCRdb kept only the in-frame ones, dropping some. The table lists 440,000 or so clones, around 90% of them singletons. Stated treatment: roughly 19 received Ad26.COV2.S at low or high dose, single or two shots; about 5 received placebo; per-sample allocation not given. On day 63 after the first injection, vaccine and placebo recipients gave samples. These data are taken from a study of Ad26.COV2.S vaccination and SARS-CoV-2 variants. Looking at the study overall: Administration of Ad26.COV2.S was intramuscular, either once or twice 56 days apart. Study-wide findings and caveats: Overall T cell responses may have been underestimated by the analyses of TCR breadth and depth. Spike-specific CD8+ and CD4+ T cell responses reportedly showed substantial breadth after vaccination.

V lost 5 bases, J lost 5 bases, and 18 bases lay in between. CDR1 and CDR2 from the germline V gene are SQVTM and ANQGSEA. The CDR3 totals 15 residues. This clonotype was sampled from a person between 18 and 65 years old who received the Ad26.COV2.S COVID-19 vaccine or a placebo. Sequencing used peripheral blood, obtained in a trial of Ad26.COV2.S vaccine versus placebo. The chain is built from TRBV29-1 and TRBJ2-2; D gene uncertain. CDR3 in DNA: TGCAGCGTTTTTATGGACCGCCTAGAAACCGGGGAGCTGTTTTTT. Translating gives CSVFMDRLETGELFF.